One sample yielded the 6 T cell receptor beta chains listed below, sequenced in a study of chemoradiotherapy in HPV16-positive cancers. This table comes from immunoSEQ multiplex PCR, and its TCRdb copy is limited to in-frame clones, with some not included. This sample has around 23,000 clones; over 85% occur once, and the top ten carry around 5.8%. This sample comprised blood, obtained from a patient who underwent chemoradiotherapy. The receptors derive from a human donor with HPV-associated anogenital cancer.

In its sample, this clone was seen a few times. This chain joins TRBV29-1 and TRBJ2-3; 10 nucleotides match TRBD2. Losses at the gene ends were 2 bases for V and 3 bases for J; bases not matched to a gene: 2. The germline V gene encodes CDR1 SQVTM and CDR2 ANQGSEA. The CDR3 consists of 14 residues. The CDR3: CSVELAGETDTQYF. The CDR3 DNA sequence: TGCAGCGTTGAACTAGCGGGGGAAACAGATACGCAGTATTTT.

The rearrangement joins TRBV12-2 to TRBJ1-6; TRBD1 reflects the table's D call only, with no check against the DNA. TRBV12-2 is a pseudogene locus. The CDR3 extends over 15 amino acids. For the CDR3, the DNA is TGTGCAAGTCGCTTAGTCCCCCGACAGATATCACCCCTCCACTTT. Residues: CASRLVPRQISPLHF.

CDR3 residues: CASSVSPSGGGMNTGELFF. The CDR3 DNA follows: TGTGCCAGCAGCGTATCCCCTAGCGGGGGGGGCATGAACACCGGGGAGCTGTTTTTT. The gene calls are TRBV9 and TRBJ2-2, with 12 nucleotides matching TRBD2. The V gene's germline CDR1 is SGDLS and CDR2 YYNGEE. Unmatched junction bases numbered 8, after V lost 1 base and J lost 1 base. CDR3 length: 19 amino acids.

This clone occurred once. The V and J genes are TRBV10-3 and TRBJ2-2; D uncertain. This CDR3 contains 12 residues. V lost 3 bases and J lost 2, with 1 base in between. CDR1 and CDR2 (germline): ENHRY, SYGVKD. The CDR3 spells CAISDNTGELFF. The CDR3 nucleotides read TGTGCCATCAGTGACAACACCGGGGAGCTGTTTTTT.

CDR3 region: CAWRDREGYTF. The CDR3 DNA sequence: TGTGCCTGGAGGGACAGGGAAGGCTACACCTTC. The genes are TRBV30 and TRBJ1-2; TRBD1 agrees at 8 bases. J gave up 8 bases and V 3 bases, and 2 bases lay outside the gene matches. Germline V gene data show CDR1 as GTSNPN and CDR2 as SVGIG (reference sequence). This CDR3 has 11 amino acids.

The rearrangement joins TRBV7-8 to TRBJ2-7; 9 nucleotides line up with TRBD1. The CDR3 length is 18 residues. Germline V gene lookup returns CDR1 SGHVS and CDR2 FQNEAQ. V trimming: 5 bases; J trimming: 2 bases; junction bases outside the gene matches: 16. The CDR3 sequence: CASSRMGQGNPFPYEQYF. DNA of the CDR3: TGTGCCAGCAGCCGAATGGGACAGGGAAATCCTTTCCCCTACGAGCAGTACTTC.